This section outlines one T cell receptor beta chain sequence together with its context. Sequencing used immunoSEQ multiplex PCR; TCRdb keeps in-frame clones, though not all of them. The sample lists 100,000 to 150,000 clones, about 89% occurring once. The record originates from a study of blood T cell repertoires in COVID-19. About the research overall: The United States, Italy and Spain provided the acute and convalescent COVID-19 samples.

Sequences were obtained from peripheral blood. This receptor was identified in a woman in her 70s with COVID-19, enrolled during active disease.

The CDR3 bases are TGTGCCAGTAGCCGGGGACATAGCAATCAGCCCCAGCATTTT. As protein: CASSRGHSNQPQHF. The rearrangement joins TRBV19 to TRBJ1-5; D is perhaps TRBD1 (6 bases). The CDR3 is 14 amino acids. V gave up 6 bases and J gave up 0 bases, with 9 bases separating them. In germline, CDR1 is LNHDA, CDR2 SQIVND (reference sequence).